This T cell receptor beta chain appears in the sequencing data of a study of T-cell reconstitution after alpha-beta-depleted transplantation in children (TCRdb year 2016). With regard to the full study: Using TCR repertoire profiling, the study followed T-cell immune reconstitution in a quantitative way in children after TCRalphabeta/CD19-depleted allogeneic hematopoietic cell transplantation. Here is what the overall study found, with its caveats: The high TCRbeta diversity at day 60 in some patients was ascribed to recipient T cells and intrathymic progenitors that had survived conditioning. About two months after transplant, the apparently early recovery of alphabetaT-cell counts reportedly depended on just several hundred clones that had expanded rapidly and came from non-depleted graft cells. Over the following months the frequencies of hyperexpanded clones went down, and after one year T-cell counts and TCRbeta diversity were mostly credited to newly produced T cells.

The sample's treatment or condition label, in plain terms: allogeneic hematopoietic cell transplantation with graft depleted of TCRalphabeta T cells and CD19 B cells. The transplant recipients were children given TCRalphabeta/CD19-depleted allogeneic hematopoietic cell grafts. Via the germline V gene (reference sequence), CDR1 is DFQATT and CDR2 SNEGSKA. From cysteine to phenylalanine, the CDR3 is 15 amino acids long. Just the 45-base CDR3 DNA is kept, in frame starting at base 1. V loses 3 bases, J loses 1 base, and the germline ends lie 15 bases apart. As regards this clonotype: Its binding antigen is unknown. No much larger clone exists at a distance of one base, and base qualities are not known.

Receptors were amplified or captured by PCR. TCRdb names Illumina HiSeq 2500 as the instrument used. TCR library preparation used molecular barcoding, with unique molecular identifiers applied to normalize quantification of the TCRbeta repertoire. Using fastp trimming at Q25 and MiXCR clonotype assembly, TCRdb reanalyzed the public sequencing data and kept in-frame beta chains. Records with the same CDR3 protein are collapsed into one entry carrying the most frequent genes and DNA. The sample includes nearly 250,000 distinct CDR3 sequences, with less than 9% observed a single time. The ten biggest clones cover 6.3% of the sample.

The sample was PBMCs, mostly from graft donor cells, taken 180 days after TCRalphabeta/CD19-depleted stem cell transplant. The rearrangement combines TRBV20-1 with TRBJ2-5; 6 matching bases give a weak D call of TRBD2. This clonotype was obtained from a male patient between 10 and 17 years old who had a stem cell transplant for acute lymphoblastic leukemia, so the T cells may come from the graft donor. The CDR3 has the sequence CSASLRGDVQETQYF. Here is the DNA: TGCAGTGCTAGTTTGCGGGGCGACGTCCAAGAGACCCAGTACTTC.